The clone carrying this T cell receptor (beta chain) occurred many times. Its cognate antigen is unknown. The data originate from a study of metastatic and nonmetastatic thyroid tumors. On the study more broadly: A comparison of repertoires was made across blood and tumor or nodule tissue from malignant and benign thyroid patients.

Original data processing: Clinicopathological groups supplied CDR3 differences that were used to build a distant-metastasis classifier for papillary thyroid cancer. Through MiXCR, TCRdb re-clonotyped the PCR reads. TCRdb's processing, not the authors', yielded these V and J calls. The table shows about 23,000 clones, with about 24% occurring only once. Each patient came to thyroid surgery without any prior treatment (of any kind). General study findings and limits: In both blood and tumor samples, TCR beta diversity was reported significantly higher for malignant than benign nodules.

The V end was cut by 2 bases, the J end by 7 bases, with 10 bases between. Germline V gives CDR1 GTSNPN, CDR2 SVGIG (reference sequence). The CDR3 sequence is 12 residues long. The sequence came from a male donor with papillary thyroid cancer or a benign thyroid nodule (not recorded which). Some clones in this sample may be carry-over from other donors' samples. The sequenced sample was tumor tissue. The V gene is TRBV30, the J gene TRBJ2-3; no reliable D call. Here the CDR3 reads CAWSPFLNTQYF. DNA of the CDR3: TGTGCCTGGAGTCCTTTCTTGAATACGCAGTATTTT.